Described below is a single TCR beta chain sequence and its context. Its antigen is currently unknown. Primers used in a second PCR of about 7 to 12 cycles were a sample-barcoded 5' primer and a J-beta primer mix. MiXCR, applied by TCRdb to the 5' RACE reads, yields one record per CDR3 protein. The sample comprises some 800,000 distinct CDR3 sequences, roughly 44% of which are singletons, and roughly 19% rests with the top ten. This sample was included in a study of blood T cells in healthy people across ages. Study outcomes and limitations: Observed TCR beta diversity per million T cells went down as age went up. This fall followed a roughly linear course with age.

This CDR3 has 13 amino acids. Germline loops: CDR1 SGHAT, CDR2 FQDESV (reference sequence). Deletions cut 4 bases from V and 7 bases from J, with 11 bases between. The rearrangement links TRBV11-1 to TRBJ2-1; perhaps TRBD2 as D (5 bases). The material sequenced was blood. The TCR comes from a man aged 55 to 70 in good health. CDR3 region: CASSSRAGNEQFF. The CDR3 DNA reads as TGTGCCAGCAGCTCTCGGGCGGGTAATGAGCAGTTCTTC.